This TCR beta chain was recovered during a study of T cell changes during pregnancy in multiple sclerosis. Some clones are missing from TCRdb's copy, which holds only in-frame ones; the method was immunoSEQ multiplex PCR. Among approximately 50,000 clones, 91% were seen once, and the ten largest hold roughly a tenth. Germline assignment: CDR1 MNHNS and CDR2 SASEGT. Trimming took 6 bases from V and 8 from J; bases not matched to a gene: 7. The CDR3 consists of 13 residues. The specimen comprised CD8+ T cells from peripheral blood mononuclear cells, sampled after pregnancy. This sequence joins TRBV6-1 and TRBJ1-2, with 9 bases aligning to TRBD1. The receptor comes from a female donor with multiple sclerosis, enrolled in a pregnancy study. The CDR3 bases are TGTGCCAGCAGAAATACAGGGGGCGTGGGCTACACCTTC. Its protein product is CASRNTGGVGYTF.